This TCR beta chain was identified during a study of CD8 T cells in ankylosing spondylitis. TCRdb reanalysed the 5' RACE reads using MiXCR and keeps one entry per CDR3 protein. The sample includes approximately 210,000 distinct CDR3 sequences, around 13% seen only once; the top ten take 16%. The CDR3 covers 16 residues. V lost 3 bases to trimming and J lost 10 bases, with 22 bases between them. Looked up from germline, CDR1 is MNHNS and CDR2 is SASEGT. To note about this clonotype: Its antigen remains unknown.

Study-wide results and caveats: It was reported that disease-linked clones were significantly enriched in matched ankylosing spondylitis synovial fluid.

This sequence joins TRBV6-1 and TRBJ2-1, with D perhaps TRBD2 (6 bases). This sequence originates from a male donor with ankylosing spondylitis or in good health (not recorded which). The sequencing sample was made of blood, either unsorted or a sorted T cell fraction (not recorded which). In DNA form, the CDR3 reads TGTGCCAGCAGTGAGGAGGAGGGACTTCCGAAATTGGAGCAGTTCTTC. It encodes CASSEEEGLPKLEQFF.